The clone carrying this TCR beta chain was seen just once. This specimen belongs to a study of TIL therapy for anti-PD-1-resistant metastatic lung cancer. The time point: pre-treatment sample, taken before nivolumab and TIL therapy. This CDR3 has 17 amino acids. Germline V gene lookup returns CDR1 MGHDK and CDR2 SYGVNS. V was clipped by 2 bases and J by 0 bases, with 11 bases between them. This was the immunoSEQ v3 assay. Measured with immunoSEQ multiplex PCR; TCRdb has only the in-frame clones, and not every one. This table has roughly 16,000 clones, 70% to 80% appearing once. This chain joins TRBV25-1 and TRBJ2-6; D possibly corresponds to TRBD1 (5 bases). The sequence came from a person aged 25 to 80 with non-small cell lung cancer. The input for sequencing was blood, taken at baseline. This CDR3 is CASSETGRPSGANVLTF. In DNA form, the CDR3 reads TGTGCCAGCAGTGAAACAGGTCGACCCTCTGGGGCCAACGTCCTGACTTTC.